This T cell receptor beta chain was captured in a study of T cells in Graves' hyperthyroidism and ophthalmopathy. As to this clonotype: A much larger clone differs by one base, so this may be a read error.

TCR beta CDR3 regions were amplified from RNA. First-round RT-PCR with HTBI primers amplified the TCR CDR3 region. TCRdb re-derived calls from the multiplex PCR reads in MiXCR, one entry per CDR3 protein. The sample lists 300,000 to 400,000 distinct CDR3 sequences, 20% to 25% seen once, with under 55% in the top ten. Uncontrolled infection, other autoimmune disease, pregnancy or lactation excluded patients. Germline V gives CDR1 KGHSH, CDR2 LQKENI. The CDR3 runs to 16 residues. V lost 3 bases, J lost 0 bases, and 13 bases lay in between. The specimen was blood. The V gene is TRBV18, the J gene TRBJ2-3, with TRBD2 as a possible D gene (5 bases). The TCR was taken from a woman aged 45 to 65 with Graves' hyperthyroidism. CDR3 DNA: TGTGCCAGCTCACCTTCGGGGAGACCCAGCACAGATACGCAGTATTTT. Protein product: CASSPSGRPSTDTQYF.